The 19 T cell receptor beta chains presented below share a single source sample, sequenced in a study of blood T cell repertoires in COVID-19. Data came from immunoSEQ multiplex PCR; TCRdb stores just in-frame clones and leaves some out. The sample yields 6,000 or so clones, roughly four fifths seen once. Sequenced: peripheral blood. The receptors stem from a man aged 55 to 69 with acute or convalescent COVID-19.

The chain couples TRBV9 to TRBJ2-1, with a tentative D call TRBD1 (6 bases). Trimming shortened V by 10 bases and J by 6 bases, and 14 bases separated the two germline ends. Germline values: CDR1 SGDLS, CDR2 YYNGEE. The CDR3 runs 12 residues. The CDR3 reads CAVRTVGNEQFF. CDR3 bases: TGTGCCGTCCGGACAGTCGGCAATGAGCAGTTCTTC.

This clone was seen a few times. V is TRBV3-1 (or the pseudogene TRBV3-2) and J is TRBJ1-4, with TRBD1 as a possible D gene (6 bases). Trimming took off 6 bases at V and 7 bases at J, with 18 bases between the two ends. The CDR3 has 15 residues. The germline CDR1 and CDR2 sequences are LGHDT and YNNKEL (reference sequence). CDR3 bases: TGTGCCAGCAGTCCCCCTAGGGGGGGGAGTGAAAAACTGTTTTTT. Its translation: CASSPPRGGSEKLFF.

This chain connects TRBV5-1 to TRBJ2-3; TRBD1 matches 9 bases. The CDR3 covers 16 residues. Unmatched junction bases numbered 9, after V lost 1 base and J lost 6 bases. Germline lookup yields CDR1 SGHRS and CDR2 YFSETQ. CDR3 residues: CASSLWGTGKSDTQYF. CDR3 in DNA: TGCGCCAGCAGCTTGTGGGGGACAGGGAAGTCCGATACGCAGTATTTT.

The rearrangement links TRBV6-1 to TRBJ1-1; D perhaps matches TRBD1 (5 bases). Germline V gene sequence: CDR1 MNHNS, CDR2 SASEGT. The CDR3 covers 16 residues. The ends were cut back, 4 bases at V and 0 bases at J, with 15 bases in the middle. The CDR3 sequence is CASSARVDTMNTEAFF. CDR3 bases: TGTGCCAGCAGTGCCAGGGTCGACACCATGAACACTGAAGCTTTCTTT.

This chain connects TRBV5-1 to TRBJ2-1; TRBD1 agrees at 9 bases. CDR3 size: 15 residues. The germline V gene has CDR1 SGHRS and CDR2 YFSETQ. Losses at the gene ends were 0 bases for V and 4 bases for J; bases not matched to a gene: 2. The CDR3 bases are TGCGCCAGCAGCTTGGCGGGACAGGGTTACAATGAGCAGTTCTTC. Protein: CASSLAGQGYNEQFF.

The rearrangement links TRBV4-3 to TRBJ1-2, with D possibly matching TRBD1 (6 bases). Trimming pared 3 bases from V and 7 bases from J, leaving 12 bases between. Germline assignment: CDR1 LGHNA and CDR2 YSLEER. The CDR3 has 13 amino acids. CDR3: CASSQEGGFGYTF. The CDR3 nucleotides read TGCGCCAGCAGCCAGGAAGGGGGATTTGGCTACACCTTC.

This chain joins TRBV4-3 and TRBJ2-2; no clear D gene. The length of the CDR3 is 15 residues. V lost 1 base, J lost 6 bases, and 12 bases lay in between. CDR1 and CDR2 (germline): LGHNA, YSLEER. This chain's CDR3 is CASSQAWVRAGELFF. CDR3 sequence (DNA): TGCGCCAGCAGCCAAGCTTGGGTTCGGGCCGGGGAGCTGTTTTTT.

The gene calls are TRBV5-1 and TRBJ1-1, with 8 positions matching TRBD1. The CDR3 contains 14 residues. CDR1 and CDR2 (germline): SGHRS, YFSETQ. V gave up 3 bases and J gave up 11 bases; unmatched junction bases: 12. The CDR3 reads CASSSNVGQGGAFF. Here the CDR3 DNA reads TGCGCCAGCAGCTCGAATGTTGGACAGGGCGGTGCTTTCTTT.

The J gene is TRBJ2-2, the V gene TRBV6-2 or TRBV6-3; perhaps TRBD1 as D (6 bases). The germline V gene encodes CDR1 MNHEY and CDR2 SVGEGT. V lost 6 bases and J 4 bases, leaving 18 bases between the germline ends. The CDR3 has 16 residues. This chain's CDR3 is CASSLLVGTSTGELFF. CDR3 nucleotide sequence: TGTGCCAGCAGCCTGCTGGTTGGGACAAGCACCGGGGAGCTGTTTTTT.

This chain uses TRBV5-6 with TRBJ2-1, with TRBD1 matching over 8 bases. V was pared by 5 bases and J by 4 bases, with 5 bases of the junction left unmatched. The CDR3 is made up of 14 amino acids. CDR1 is SGHDT, CDR2 YYEEEE, per germline. CDR3 in amino acids: CASRPGQEYNEQFF. DNA of the CDR3: TGTGCCAGCAGGCCGGGACAGGAATACAATGAGCAGTTCTTC. Looking up the rest from reference TRBV5-6 and TRBJ2-1 gives the full variable domain: DAGVTQSPTHLIKTRGQQVTLRCSPKSGHDTVSWYQQALGQGPQFIFQYYEEEERQRGNFPDRFSGHQFPNYSSELNVNALLLGDSALYLCASRPGQEYNEQFFGPGTRLTVL.

The V call is TRBV2, the J call TRBJ2-2; D is possibly TRBD1 (5 bases). The CDR3 covers 15 residues. Germline V gives CDR1 SNHLY, CDR2 FYNNEI. V was shortened by 4 bases and J by 1 base, with 10 bases between the two germline ends. The CDR3 region has the DNA TGTGCCAGCAGTGGGGGCAGGGTGAACACCGGGGAGCTGTTTTTT. This gives the protein CASSGGRVNTGELFF.

The DNA of the CDR3 is TGCGCCAGCAGCACAGGACAGCGAGCTTTCTTT. Encoded protein: CASSTGQRAFF. This chain connects TRBV5-1 to TRBJ1-1, with a weak D call TRBD1 (6 bases). Germline V gene lookup returns CDR1 SGHRS and CDR2 YFSETQ. V lost 4 bases, J lost 10 bases, and 11 bases lay in between. The CDR3 contains 11 residues.

In this sample, this clone turned up a few times. The chain couples TRBV6-5 to TRBJ2-1; 11 nucleotides align to TRBD2. CDR1 MNHEY and CDR2 SVGAGI come from the germline V gene. The CDR3 sequence is 15 residues long. V shed 6 bases, J shed 4 bases, and the junction held 5 bases outside the gene matches. This CDR3 reads CASRVGLAVYNEQFF. The DNA of the CDR3 is TGTGCCAGCAGAGTGGGACTAGCGGTATACAATGAGCAGTTCTTC.

The chain employs TRBV2 and TRBJ1-2, with 7 bases lining up with TRBD1. The CDR3 length is 15 residues. V was pared by 6 bases and J by 0 bases, with 7 bases of the junction left unmatched. From germline, CDR1 is SNHLY and CDR2 FYNNEI. The CDR3 sequence is CASRVRDSSNYGYTF. In DNA, the CDR3 is TGTGCCAGCAGAGTCCGGGACAGCTCTAACTATGGCTACACCTTC.

The V and J genes are TRBV6-6 and TRBJ1-6; the D is unclear. V lost 2 bases, J lost 7 bases, and 9 bases lay in between. The length of the CDR3 is 14 residues. Germline CDR1 is MNHNY and CDR2 is SVGAGI (reference sequence). The CDR3 DNA reads TGTGCCAGCAGTTACCGCGCCGCCAATTCACCCCTCCACTTT. Amino acids: CASSYRAANSPLHF.

This clone came up a few times. The chain recombines TRBV11-2 with TRBJ1-4; D is possibly TRBD1 (6 bases). Germline V gives CDR1 SGHAT, CDR2 FQNNGV. The CDR3 sequence is 15 residues long. Trimming removed 1 base from V and 6 bases from J, with 12 bases in between. The CDR3 loop is CASSLVGYRDEKLFF. In DNA, the CDR3 is TGTGCCAGCAGCTTAGTGGGATACAGGGATGAAAAACTGTTTTTT. The full variable domain, with the rest looked up from reference TRBV11-2 and TRBJ1-4, is EAGVAQSPRYKIIEKRQSVAFWCNPISGHATLYWYQQILGQGPKLLIQFQNNGVVDDSQLPKDRFSAERLKGVDSTLKIQPAKLEDSAVYLCASSLVGYRDEKLFFGSGTQLSVL.

J is TRBJ1-3 and V is TRBV3-1 (or the pseudogene TRBV3-2), with D perhaps matching TRBD1 (6 bases). The V end was cut by 1 base, the J end by 2 bases, with 9 bases between. CDR3 length: 15 amino acids. CDR1 and CDR2 (germline): LGHDT, YNNKEL (reference sequence). The CDR3 sequence is CASSQGHRAGNTIYF. For the CDR3, the DNA is TGTGCCAGCAGCCAAGGTCACAGGGCTGGAAACACCATATATTTT.

This clone was picked up a small number of times. The chain recombines TRBV7-9 with TRBJ1-6; no clear D gene. The CDR3 contains 16 residues. V lost 1 base and J lost 0, with 7 bases in between. Germline assignment: CDR1 SEHNR and CDR2 FQNEAQ (reference sequence). CDR3 residues: CASSLGFSSYNSPLHF. The CDR3 nucleotides are TGTGCCAGCAGCTTAGGCTTTAGCTCCTATAATTCACCCCTCCACTTT.

The table lists this clone with a count of one. The chain joins TRBV5-1 to TRBJ1-2, with TRBD1 matching over 7 bases. Germline CDR1 SGHRS, CDR2 YFSETQ. The V gene end was trimmed by 3 bases and the J gene end by 7 bases; junction bases not matched to a gene: 12. CDR3 length: 15 amino acids. The CDR3 DNA follows: TGCGCCAGCAGCTACGCCGGGACAGAGACGTTTGGCTACACCTTC. Its protein product is CASSYAGTETFGYTF. Full variable domain (remainder filled in from reference TRBV5-1 and TRBJ1-2): KAGVTQTPRYLIKTRGQQVTLSCSPISGHRSVSWYQQTPGQGLQFLFEYFSETQRNKGNFPGRFSGRQFSNSRSEMNVSTLELGDSALYLCASSYAGTETFGYTFGSGTRLTVV.